These 5 T cell receptor beta chains were sequenced from one sample in a study of monozygotic twins with inflammatory bowel disease. TCRdb re-called the 5' RACE reads and shows each CDR3 protein once, DNA omitted. The sample table includes around 150,000 distinct CDR3 sequences. The sequenced sample was blood. These receptors all come from a human donor with ulcerative colitis or Crohn's disease, or a healthy co-twin of an affected twin (not recorded which).

This chain uses TRBV5-1 with TRBJ2-7; TCRdb's D call of TRBD2 is untestable without DNA. The CDR3 loop spans 15 amino acids. Germline values: CDR1 SGHRS, CDR2 YFSETQ. CDR3 protein: CASSLRQGGTYEQYF.

The rearrangement uses TRBV4-2 and TRBJ2-2. CDR1 and CDR2 from the germline V gene are LGHNA and YNFKEQ. The CDR3 runs 14 residues. The CDR3 spells CASSQDMAPGELFF.

V gene TRBV20-1 combines with J gene TRBJ2-4; no DNA is available, so the TRBD2 call from TCRdb remains unchecked. CDR1 is DFQATT, CDR2 SNEGSKA, per germline (reference sequence). This CDR3 comprises 15 residues. This chain's CDR3 is CSARETSGAKNIQYF.

The chain has TRBV10-3 and TRBJ2-3; TCRdb indicates TRBD1, and absent DNA this call remains unverified. Germline assignment: CDR1 ENHRY and CDR2 SYGVKD. The CDR3 contains 15 residues. Here the CDR3 reads CAIAGDQPLTDTQYF.

The V and J genes are TRBV24-1 and TRBJ1-1. CDR1 is KGHDR and CDR2 is SFDVKD in the germline V gene. CDR3 length: 13 residues. CDR3 residues: CATGGRTGTEAFF.